A single sample is the source of the 8 T cell receptor beta chains below, sequenced in a study of blood T cell repertoires in COVID-19. Produced via immunoSEQ multiplex PCR; TCRdb's table is partial and in-frame only. The sample contains hundreds of thousands of clones, around 83% of which appear only once. The sample comprised peripheral blood. All receptors come from a man at least 80 years old with acute or convalescent COVID-19.

The gene calls are TRBV2 and TRBJ1-6; no clear D. Trimming removed 4 bases at V and 4 bases at J, with 5 bases between. This CDR3 is 13 amino acids long. Germline V gives CDR1 SNHLY, CDR2 FYNNEI. The CDR3 region is CASSAQYNSPLHF. In DNA form, the CDR3 reads TGTGCCAGCAGTGCCCAGTATAATTCACCCCTCCACTTT.

The CDR3 region has the DNA TGTGCCAGTAGTATAGCCCGGGGGGACCAGCCCCAGCATTTT. This translates into CASSIARGDQPQHF. The V and J genes are TRBV19 and TRBJ1-5, with D perhaps TRBD1 (5 bases). Germline CDR1 LNHDA, CDR2 SQIVND (reference sequence). The V gene lost 1 base and the J gene lost 7 bases, with 11 bases spanning the gap. The CDR3 has 14 amino acids.

V and J are TRBV6-6 and TRBJ2-5; D call uncertain. The CDR3 extends over 13 amino acids. Per germline, CDR1 MNHNY and CDR2 SVGAGI (reference sequence). V shed 5 bases and J shed 0 bases, with 7 bases lying between them. As DNA, the CDR3 is TGTGCCAGCAGTCTCCAGTACCAAGAGACCCAGTACTTC. Its protein product is CASSLQYQETQYF.

J is TRBJ2-7 and V is TRBV19; 9 positions agree with TRBD2. Germline loops: CDR1 LNHDA, CDR2 SQIVND (reference sequence). This CDR3 has 14 residues. J was trimmed by 4 bases and V by 4 bases; bases with no gene match: 5. DNA for the CDR3: TGTGCCAGTAGTAAGGGTAGCGGGAGTTACGAGCAGTACTTC. Its translation is CASSKGSGSYEQYF.

The rearrangement links TRBV9 to TRBJ2-7; weak D call: TRBD2 (7 bases). Per the germline V gene, CDR1 is SGDLS and CDR2 is YYNGEE. Trimming removed 0 bases from V and 2 bases from J, with 15 bases in between. The CDR3 covers 16 residues. The CDR3 sequence is CASSVATGRGTYEQYF. In DNA form, the CDR3 reads TGTGCCAGCAGCGTAGCTACAGGGAGGGGGACCTACGAGCAGTACTTC.

This chain connects TRBV6-5 to TRBJ2-2; possible D gene TRBD1, 6 bases. In germline, CDR1 is MNHEY, CDR2 SVGAGI. The CDR3 consists of 13 residues. Trimming took 6 bases from V and 9 from J, leaving 14 bases between them. In DNA form, the CDR3 reads TGTGCCAGCAGAAGACAGGCGAACCGGGAGCTGTTTTTT. Amino acids: CASRRQANRELFF.

The CDR3 protein is CASSEGQGRYNEQFF. Written as DNA, the CDR3 is TGTGCCAGCAGTGAAGGACAGGGCCGATACAATGAGCAGTTCTTC. The chain uses TRBV2 and TRBJ2-1, with 7 bases that match TRBD1. This CDR3 region has 15 residues. The germline gives CDR1 SNHLY, CDR2 FYNNEI. After removal of 1 base from V and 4 bases from J, the junction contained 4 bases not matched to a gene.

The chain couples TRBV19 to TRBJ2-2; D is undetermined. V shed 4 bases and J shed 6 bases, with 15 bases lying between them. The CDR3 is 15 residues long. CDR1 is LNHDA, CDR2 SQIVND, per germline (reference sequence). The CDR3 loop is CASSSNLPPAGELFF. Written as DNA, the CDR3 is TGTGCCAGTAGTAGCAACCTCCCACCGGCCGGGGAGCTGTTTTTT.